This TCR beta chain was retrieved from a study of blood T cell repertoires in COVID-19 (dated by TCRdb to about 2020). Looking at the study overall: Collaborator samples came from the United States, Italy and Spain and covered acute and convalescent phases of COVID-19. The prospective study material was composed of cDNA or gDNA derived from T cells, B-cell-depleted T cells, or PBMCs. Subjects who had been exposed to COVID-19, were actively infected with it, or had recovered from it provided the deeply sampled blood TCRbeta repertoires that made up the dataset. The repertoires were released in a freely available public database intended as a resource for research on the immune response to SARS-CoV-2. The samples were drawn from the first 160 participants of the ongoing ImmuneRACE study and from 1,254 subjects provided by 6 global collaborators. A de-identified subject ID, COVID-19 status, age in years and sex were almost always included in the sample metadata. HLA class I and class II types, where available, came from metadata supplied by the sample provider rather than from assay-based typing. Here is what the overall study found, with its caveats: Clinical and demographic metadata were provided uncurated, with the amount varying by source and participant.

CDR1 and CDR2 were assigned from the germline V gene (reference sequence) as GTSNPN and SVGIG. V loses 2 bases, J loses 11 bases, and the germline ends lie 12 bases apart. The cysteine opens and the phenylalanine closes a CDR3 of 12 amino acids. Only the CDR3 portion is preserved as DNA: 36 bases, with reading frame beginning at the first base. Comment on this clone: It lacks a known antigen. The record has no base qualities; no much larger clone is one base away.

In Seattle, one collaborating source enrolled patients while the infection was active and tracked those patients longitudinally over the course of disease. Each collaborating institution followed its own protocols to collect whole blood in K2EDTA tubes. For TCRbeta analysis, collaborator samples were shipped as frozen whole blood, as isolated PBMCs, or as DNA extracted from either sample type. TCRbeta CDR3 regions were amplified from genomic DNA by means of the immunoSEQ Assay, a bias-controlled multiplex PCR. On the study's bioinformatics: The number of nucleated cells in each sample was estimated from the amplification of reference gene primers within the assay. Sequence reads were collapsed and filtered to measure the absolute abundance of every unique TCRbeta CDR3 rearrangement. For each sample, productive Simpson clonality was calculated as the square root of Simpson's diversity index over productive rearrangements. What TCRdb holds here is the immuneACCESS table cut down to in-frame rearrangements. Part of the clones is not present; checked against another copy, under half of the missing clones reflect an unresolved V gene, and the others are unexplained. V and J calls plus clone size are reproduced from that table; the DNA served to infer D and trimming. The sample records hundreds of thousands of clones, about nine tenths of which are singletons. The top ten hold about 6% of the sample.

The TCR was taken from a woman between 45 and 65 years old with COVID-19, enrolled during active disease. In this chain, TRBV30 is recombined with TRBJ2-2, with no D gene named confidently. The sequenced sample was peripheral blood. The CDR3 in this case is CAWSLGQTELFF. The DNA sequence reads TGTGCCTGGAGTTTGGGTCAGACTGAGCTGTTTTTT. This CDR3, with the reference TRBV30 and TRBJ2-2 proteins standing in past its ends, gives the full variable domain SQTIHQWPATLVQPVGSPLSLECTVEGTSNPNLYWYRQAAGRGLQLLFYSVGIGQISSEVPQNLSASRPQDRQFILSSKKLLLSDSGFYLCAWSLGQTELFFGEGSRLTVL.